This TCR beta chain appears in the sequencing data of a study of shared clonotypes between healthy human individuals. Comments on this clone: Its antigen is unknown.

Sequencing used immunoSEQ multiplex PCR; TCRdb keeps in-frame clones, though not all of them. The data contain 520,000 or so clones, about four fifths of them seen just once; the ten biggest clones take up 13%. Study-level points and caveats: There were few donors, and this limited the genetic and exposure-history diversity represented.

HIV-negative, healthy adults without recent acute infections or vaccinations were the donors. Donors were Caucasian adults residing in Nashville, Tennessee, USA. Sequenced material: PBMCs. This receptor was taken from a middle-aged woman in good health. Some clones in this sample may be carry-over from other donors' samples.

CDR3 coding DNA: TGTGCCAGCACCTCAGGGGCCCGGGAGACCCAGTACTTC. Translating it yields CASTSGARETQYF. The gene calls are TRBV6-6 and TRBJ2-5; perhaps TRBD1 as D (6 bases). V shed 7 bases and J shed 5 bases, with 14 bases lying between them. The CDR3 length is 13 residues. The V gene's germline CDR1 is MNHNY and CDR2 SVGAGI (reference sequence).